This T cell receptor beta chain comes out of a study of T-cell memory formation after mild COVID-19. Whole-study results and caveats: Second-wave clones peaking on day 37 lacked confirmed SARS-CoV-2 specificity. Clones that got smaller from day 15 to 85 had even CD4/CD8, while clones growing later tipped toward CD4+.

This clonotype was seen only a few times. Its target is unknown. TCRdb re-called the 5' RACE reads with MiXCR, one entry per CDR3 protein. The profile shows about 350,000 distinct CDR3 sequences, approximately 13% of them singletons. V was clipped by 5 bases and J by 0 bases, with 10 bases between them. Germline loops: CDR1 SGHRS, CDR2 YFSETQ. CDR3 size: 14 residues. The rearrangement joins TRBV5-1 to TRBJ2-3; D possibly corresponds to TRBD2 (6 bases). The sequence came from a man aged 18 to 30 who had mild COVID-19 (a few samples of this study predate the infection). Cell type and time point are not known. Sequencing input: PBMCs or a T cell subset sorted from them (not recorded which). CDR3 protein: CASRVAVSTDTQYF. The CDR3 DNA is TGCGCCAGCAGAGTAGCGGTGAGCACAGATACGCAGTATTTT.